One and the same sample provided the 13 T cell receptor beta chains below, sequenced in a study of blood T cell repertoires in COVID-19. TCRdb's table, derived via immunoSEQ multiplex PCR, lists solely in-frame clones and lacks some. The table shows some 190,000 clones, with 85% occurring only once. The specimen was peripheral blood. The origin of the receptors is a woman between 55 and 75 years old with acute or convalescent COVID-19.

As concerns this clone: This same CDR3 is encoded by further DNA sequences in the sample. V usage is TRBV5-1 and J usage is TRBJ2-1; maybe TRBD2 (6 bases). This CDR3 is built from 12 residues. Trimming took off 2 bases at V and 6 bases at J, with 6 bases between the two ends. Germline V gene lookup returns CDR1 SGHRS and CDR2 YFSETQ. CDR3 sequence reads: CASSLAGNEQFF. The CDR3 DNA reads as TGCGCCAGCAGCTTAGCGGGCAATGAGCAGTTCTTC.

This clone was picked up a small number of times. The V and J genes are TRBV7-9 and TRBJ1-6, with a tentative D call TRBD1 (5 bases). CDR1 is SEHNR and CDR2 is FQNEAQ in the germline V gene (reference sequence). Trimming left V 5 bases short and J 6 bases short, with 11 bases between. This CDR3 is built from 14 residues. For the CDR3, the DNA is TGTGCCAGCAGCCGAACAGGCGCTAATTCACCCCTCCACTTT. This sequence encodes CASSRTGANSPLHF.

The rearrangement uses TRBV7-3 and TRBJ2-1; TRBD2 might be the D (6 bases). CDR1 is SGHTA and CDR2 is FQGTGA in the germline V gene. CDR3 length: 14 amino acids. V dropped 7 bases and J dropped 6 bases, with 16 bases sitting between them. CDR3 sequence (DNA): TGTGCCAGCACCGGTGGGACTGGCTCCAATGAGCAGTTCTTC. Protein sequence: CASTGGTGSNEQFF.

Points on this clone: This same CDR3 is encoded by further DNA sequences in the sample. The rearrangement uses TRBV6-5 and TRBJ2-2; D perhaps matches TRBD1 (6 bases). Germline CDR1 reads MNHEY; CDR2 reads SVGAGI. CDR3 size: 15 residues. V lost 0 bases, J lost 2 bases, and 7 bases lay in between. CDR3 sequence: CASSYSGTNTGELFF. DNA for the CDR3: TGTGCCAGCAGTTACTCTGGGACAAACACCGGGGAGCTGTTTTTT.

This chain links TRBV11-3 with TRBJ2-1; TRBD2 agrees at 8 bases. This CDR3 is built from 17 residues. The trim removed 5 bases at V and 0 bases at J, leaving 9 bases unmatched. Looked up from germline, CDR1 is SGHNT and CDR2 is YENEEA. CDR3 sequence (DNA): TGTGCCAGCAGCCCAAGACTAGCGCGGAGCTCCTACAATGAGCAGTTCTTC. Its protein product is CASSPRLARSSYNEQFF.

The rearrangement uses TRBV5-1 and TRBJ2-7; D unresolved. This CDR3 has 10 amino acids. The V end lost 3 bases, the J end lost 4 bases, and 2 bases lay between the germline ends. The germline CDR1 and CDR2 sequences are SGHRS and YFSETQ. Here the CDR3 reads CASSSYEQYV. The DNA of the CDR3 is TGCGCCAGCAGCTCGTACGAGCAGTACGTC.

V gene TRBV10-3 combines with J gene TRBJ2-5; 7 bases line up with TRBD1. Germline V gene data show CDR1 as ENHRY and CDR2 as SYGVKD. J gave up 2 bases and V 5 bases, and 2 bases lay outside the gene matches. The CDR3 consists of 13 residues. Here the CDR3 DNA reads TGTGCCATCAGTAGGGACAGTCAAGAGACCCAGTACTTC. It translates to CAISRDSQETQYF.

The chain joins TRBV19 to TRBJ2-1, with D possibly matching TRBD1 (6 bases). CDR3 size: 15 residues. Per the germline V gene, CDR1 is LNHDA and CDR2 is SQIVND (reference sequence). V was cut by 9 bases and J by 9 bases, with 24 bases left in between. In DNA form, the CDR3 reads TGTGCCAGCAACCCCGGGACATCCTCTCGGGGTGAGCAGTTCTTC. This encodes CASNPGTSSRGEQFF. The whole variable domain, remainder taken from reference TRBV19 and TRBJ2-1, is DGGITQSPKYLFRKEGQNVTLSCEQNLNHDAMYWYRQDPGQGLRLIYYSQIVNDFQKGDIAEGYSVSREKKESFPLTVTSAQKNPTAFYLCASNPGTSSRGEQFFGPGTRLTVL.

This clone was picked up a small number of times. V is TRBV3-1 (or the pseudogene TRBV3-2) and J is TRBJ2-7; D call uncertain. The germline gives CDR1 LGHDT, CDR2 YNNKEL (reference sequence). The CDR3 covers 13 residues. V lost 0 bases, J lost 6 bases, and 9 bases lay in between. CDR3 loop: CASSQDQLSEQYF. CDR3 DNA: TGTGCCAGCAGCCAAGATCAGTTGTCCGAGCAGTACTTC.

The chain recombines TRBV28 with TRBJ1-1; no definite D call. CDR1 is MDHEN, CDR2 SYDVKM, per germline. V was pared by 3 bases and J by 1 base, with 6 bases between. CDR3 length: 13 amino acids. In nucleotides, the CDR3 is TGTGCCAGCAGTTTCCGGGGGAACACTGAAGCTTTCTTT. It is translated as CASSFRGNTEAFF. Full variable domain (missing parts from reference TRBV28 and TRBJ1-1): DVKVTQSSRYLVKRTGEKVFLECVQDMDHENMFWYRQDPGLGLRLIYFSYDVKMKEKGDIPEGYSVSREKKERFSLILESASTNQTSMYLCASSFRGNTEAFFGQGTRLTVV.

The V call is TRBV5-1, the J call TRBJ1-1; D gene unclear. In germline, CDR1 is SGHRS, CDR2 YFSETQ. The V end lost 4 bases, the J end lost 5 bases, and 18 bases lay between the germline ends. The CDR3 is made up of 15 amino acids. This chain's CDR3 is CASSAGLGWRTEAFF. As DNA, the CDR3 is TGCGCCAGCAGCGCGGGCCTAGGATGGAGGACTGAAGCTTTCTTT.

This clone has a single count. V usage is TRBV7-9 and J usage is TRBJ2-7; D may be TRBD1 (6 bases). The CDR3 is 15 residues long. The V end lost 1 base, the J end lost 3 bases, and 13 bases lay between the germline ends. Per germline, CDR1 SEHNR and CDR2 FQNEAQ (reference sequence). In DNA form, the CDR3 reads TGTGCCAGCAGCTTAGTTGCGGCAGGGGTCTACGAGCAGTACTTC. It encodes CASSLVAAGVYEQYF.

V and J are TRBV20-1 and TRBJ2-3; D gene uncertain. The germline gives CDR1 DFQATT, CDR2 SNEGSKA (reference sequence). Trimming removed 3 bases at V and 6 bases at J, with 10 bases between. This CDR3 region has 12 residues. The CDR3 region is CSASGESDTQYF. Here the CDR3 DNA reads TGCAGTGCTAGTGGAGAGTCGGATACGCAGTATTTT.